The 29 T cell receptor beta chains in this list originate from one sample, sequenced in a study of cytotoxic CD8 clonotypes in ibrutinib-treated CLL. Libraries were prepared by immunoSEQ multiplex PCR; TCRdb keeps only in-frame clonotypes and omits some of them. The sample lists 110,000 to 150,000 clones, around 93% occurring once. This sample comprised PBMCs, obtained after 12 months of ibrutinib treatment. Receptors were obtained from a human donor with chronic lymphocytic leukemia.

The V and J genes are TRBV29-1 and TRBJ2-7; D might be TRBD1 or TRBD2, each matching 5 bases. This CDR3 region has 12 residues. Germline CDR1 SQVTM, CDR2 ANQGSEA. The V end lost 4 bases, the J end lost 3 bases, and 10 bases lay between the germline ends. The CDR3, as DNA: TGCAGCGTTGTAGGGACGGACTACGAGCAGTACTTC. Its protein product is CSVVGTDYEQYF.

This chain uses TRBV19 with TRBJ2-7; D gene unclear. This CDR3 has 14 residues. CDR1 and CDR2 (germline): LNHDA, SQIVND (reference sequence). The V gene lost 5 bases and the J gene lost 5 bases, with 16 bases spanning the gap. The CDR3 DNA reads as TGTGCCAGTAGTGCACAACCACTGGAGAACGAGCAGTACTTC. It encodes CASSAQPLENEQYF.

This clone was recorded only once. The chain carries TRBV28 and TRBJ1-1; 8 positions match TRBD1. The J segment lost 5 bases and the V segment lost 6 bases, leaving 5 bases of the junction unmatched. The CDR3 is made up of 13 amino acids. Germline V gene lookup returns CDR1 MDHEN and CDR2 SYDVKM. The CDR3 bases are TGTGCCAGCAGAAAGGACAGGGCGACTGAAGCTTTCTTT. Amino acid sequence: CASRKDRATEAFF. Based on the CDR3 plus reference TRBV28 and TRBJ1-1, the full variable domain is DVKVTQSSRYLVKRTGEKVFLECVQDMDHENMFWYRQDPGLGLRLIYFSYDVKMKEKGDIPEGYSVSREKKERFSLILESASTNQTSMYLCASRKDRATEAFFGQGTRLTVV.

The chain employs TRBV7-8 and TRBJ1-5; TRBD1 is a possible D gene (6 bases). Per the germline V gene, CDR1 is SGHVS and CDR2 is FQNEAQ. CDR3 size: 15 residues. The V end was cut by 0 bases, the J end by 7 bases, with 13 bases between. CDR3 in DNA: TGTGCCAGCAGCTTAGCGGGAGGGGGTGGCCAGCCCCAGCATTTT. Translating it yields CASSLAGGGGQPQHF.

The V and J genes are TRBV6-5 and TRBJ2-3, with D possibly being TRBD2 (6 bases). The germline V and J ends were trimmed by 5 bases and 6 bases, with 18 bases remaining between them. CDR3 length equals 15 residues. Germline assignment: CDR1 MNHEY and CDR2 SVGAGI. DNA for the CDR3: TGTGCCAGCAGTCCCCGGGCTGGCGGGGTGGATACGCAGTATTTT. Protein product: CASSPRAGGVDTQYF.

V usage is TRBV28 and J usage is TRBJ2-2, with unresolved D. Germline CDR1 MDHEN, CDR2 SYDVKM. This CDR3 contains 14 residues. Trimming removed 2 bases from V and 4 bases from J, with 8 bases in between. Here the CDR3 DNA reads TGTGCCAGCAGTTTAGGGCAGATCACCGGGGAGCTGTTTTTT. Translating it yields CASSLGQITGELFF.

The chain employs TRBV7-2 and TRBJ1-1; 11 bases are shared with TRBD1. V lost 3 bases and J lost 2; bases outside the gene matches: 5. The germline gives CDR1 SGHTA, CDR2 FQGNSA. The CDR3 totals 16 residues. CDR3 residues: CASSFTGTGGNTEAFF. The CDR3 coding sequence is TGTGCCAGCAGCTTTACCGGGACAGGGGGAAACACTGAAGCTTTCTTT.

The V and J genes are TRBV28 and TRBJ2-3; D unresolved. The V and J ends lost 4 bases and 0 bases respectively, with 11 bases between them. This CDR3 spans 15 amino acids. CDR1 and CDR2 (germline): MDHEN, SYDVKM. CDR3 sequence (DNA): TGTGCCAGCAGTTCGTATGACTGGAGCACAGATACGCAGTATTTT. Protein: CASSSYDWSTDTQYF.

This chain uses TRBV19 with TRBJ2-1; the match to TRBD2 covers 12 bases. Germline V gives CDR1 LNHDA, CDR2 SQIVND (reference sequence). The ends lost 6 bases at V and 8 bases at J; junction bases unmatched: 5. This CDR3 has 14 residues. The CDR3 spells CASSPLAGGHEQFF. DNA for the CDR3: TGTGCCAGTAGCCCACTAGCGGGAGGACATGAGCAGTTCTTC.

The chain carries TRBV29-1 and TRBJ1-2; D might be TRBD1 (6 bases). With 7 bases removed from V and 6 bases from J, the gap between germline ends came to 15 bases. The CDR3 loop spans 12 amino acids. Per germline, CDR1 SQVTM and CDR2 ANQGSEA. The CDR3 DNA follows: TGCAGCGGCCGGTCAGGGGAGCATGGCTACACCTTC. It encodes CSGRSGEHGYTF.

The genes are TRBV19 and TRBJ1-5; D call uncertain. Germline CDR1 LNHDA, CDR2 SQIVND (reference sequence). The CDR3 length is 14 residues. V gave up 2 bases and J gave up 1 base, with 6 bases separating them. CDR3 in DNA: TGTGCCAGTAGTATAATGGGGAGCAATCAGCCCCAGCATTTT. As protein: CASSIMGSNQPQHF. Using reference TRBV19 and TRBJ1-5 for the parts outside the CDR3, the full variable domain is DGGITQSPKYLFRKEGQNVTLSCEQNLNHDAMYWYRQDPGQGLRLIYYSQIVNDFQKGDIAEGYSVSREKKESFPLTVTSAQKNPTAFYLCASSIMGSNQPQHFGDGTRLSIL.

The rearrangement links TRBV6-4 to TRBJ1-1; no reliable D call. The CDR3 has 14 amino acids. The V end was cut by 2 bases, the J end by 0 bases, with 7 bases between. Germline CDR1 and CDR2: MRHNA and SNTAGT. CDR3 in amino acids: CASSDGPLNTEAFF. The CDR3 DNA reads TGTGCCAGCAGTGACGGGCCTTTGAACACTGAAGCTTTCTTT.

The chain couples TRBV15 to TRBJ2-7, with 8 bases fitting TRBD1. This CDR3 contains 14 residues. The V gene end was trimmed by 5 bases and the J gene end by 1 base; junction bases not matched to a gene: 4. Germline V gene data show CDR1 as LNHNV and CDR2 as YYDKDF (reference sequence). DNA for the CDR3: TGTGCCACCAGCGCAGGGGGCGATTCCTACGAGCAGTACTTC. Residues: CATSAGGDSYEQYF.

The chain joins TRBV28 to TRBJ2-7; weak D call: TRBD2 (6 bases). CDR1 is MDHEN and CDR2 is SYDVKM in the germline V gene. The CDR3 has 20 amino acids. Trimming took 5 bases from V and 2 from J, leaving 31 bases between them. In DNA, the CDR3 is TGTGCCAGCAGTATACCTACGGGGTCCCTCCTAGCGCACCCCCCCTACGAGCAGTACTTC. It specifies CASSIPTGSLLAHPPYEQYF. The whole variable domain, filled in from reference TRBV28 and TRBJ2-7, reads DVKVTQSSRYLVKRTGEKVFLECVQDMDHENMFWYRQDPGLGLRLIYFSYDVKMKEKGDIPEGYSVSREKKERFSLILESASTNQTSMYLCASSIPTGSLLAHPPYEQYFGPGTRLTVT.

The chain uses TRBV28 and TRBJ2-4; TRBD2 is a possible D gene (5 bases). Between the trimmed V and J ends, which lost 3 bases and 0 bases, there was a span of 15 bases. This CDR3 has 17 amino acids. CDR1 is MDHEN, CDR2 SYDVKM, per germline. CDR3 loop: CASSLAGRTIAKNIQYF. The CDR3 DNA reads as TGTGCCAGCAGTTTGGCGGGCAGAACTATAGCCAAAAACATTCAGTACTTC.

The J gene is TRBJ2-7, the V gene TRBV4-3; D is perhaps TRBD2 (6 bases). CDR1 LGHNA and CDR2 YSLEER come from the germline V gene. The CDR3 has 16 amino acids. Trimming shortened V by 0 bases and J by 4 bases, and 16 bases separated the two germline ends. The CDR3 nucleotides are TGCGCCAGCAGCCAAGATTTCCGGGACTCCTATTACGAGCAGTACTTC. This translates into CASSQDFRDSYYEQYF.

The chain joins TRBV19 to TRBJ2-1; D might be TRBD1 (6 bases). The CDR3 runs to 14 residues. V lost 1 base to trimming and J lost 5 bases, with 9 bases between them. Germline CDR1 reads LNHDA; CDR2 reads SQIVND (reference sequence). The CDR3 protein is CASSIGYRDNEQFF. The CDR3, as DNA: TGTGCCAGTAGTATAGGTTACAGGGACAATGAGCAGTTCTTC.

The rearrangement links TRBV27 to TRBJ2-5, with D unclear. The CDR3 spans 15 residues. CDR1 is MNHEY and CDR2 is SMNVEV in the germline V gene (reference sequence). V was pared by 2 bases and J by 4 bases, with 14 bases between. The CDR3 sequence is CASSLAYGWRETQYF. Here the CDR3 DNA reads TGTGCCAGCAGTTTAGCTTACGGCTGGAGAGAGACCCAGTACTTC.

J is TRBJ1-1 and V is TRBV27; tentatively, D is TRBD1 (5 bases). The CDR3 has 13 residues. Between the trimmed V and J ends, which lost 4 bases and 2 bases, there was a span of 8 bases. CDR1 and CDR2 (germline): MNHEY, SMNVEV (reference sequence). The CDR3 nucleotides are TGTGCCAGCAGTTACAGGCTTAACACTGAAGCTTTCTTT. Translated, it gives CASSYRLNTEAFF.

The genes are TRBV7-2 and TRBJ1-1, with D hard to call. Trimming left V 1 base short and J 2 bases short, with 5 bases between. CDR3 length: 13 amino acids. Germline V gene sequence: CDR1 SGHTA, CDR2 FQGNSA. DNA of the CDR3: TGTGCCAGCAGCTTAGTACTAAACACTGAAGCTTTCTTT. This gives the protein CASSLVLNTEAFF.

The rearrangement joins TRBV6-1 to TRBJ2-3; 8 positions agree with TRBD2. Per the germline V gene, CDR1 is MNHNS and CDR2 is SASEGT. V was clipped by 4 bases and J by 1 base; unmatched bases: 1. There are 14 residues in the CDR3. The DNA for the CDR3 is TGTGCCAGCAGTGTGACTAGCGGCACAGATACGCAGTATTTT. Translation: CASSVTSGTDTQYF.

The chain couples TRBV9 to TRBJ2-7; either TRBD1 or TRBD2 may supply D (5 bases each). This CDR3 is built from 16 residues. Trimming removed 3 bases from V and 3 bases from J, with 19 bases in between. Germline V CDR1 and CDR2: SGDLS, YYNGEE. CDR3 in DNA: TGTGCCAGCAGCGCGGGACGACTTGGAGCCCTCTACGAGCAGTACTTC. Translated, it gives CASSAGRLGALYEQYF.

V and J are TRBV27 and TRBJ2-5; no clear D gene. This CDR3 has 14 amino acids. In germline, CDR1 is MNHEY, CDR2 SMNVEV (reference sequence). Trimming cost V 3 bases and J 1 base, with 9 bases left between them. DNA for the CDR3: TGTGCCAGCAGTTTTGGGCGGACCCAAGAGACCCAGTACTTC. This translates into CASSFGRTQETQYF.

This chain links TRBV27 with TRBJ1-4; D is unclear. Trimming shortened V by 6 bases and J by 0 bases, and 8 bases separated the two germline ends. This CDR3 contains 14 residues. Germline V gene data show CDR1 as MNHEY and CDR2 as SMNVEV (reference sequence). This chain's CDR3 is CASSRFATNEKLFF. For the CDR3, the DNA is TGTGCCAGCAGCCGATTTGCAACTAATGAAAAACTGTTTTTT. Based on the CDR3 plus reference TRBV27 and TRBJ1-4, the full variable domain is EAQVTQNPRYLITVTGKKLTVTCSQNMNHEYMSWYRQDPGLGLRQIYYSMNVEVTDKGDVPEGYKVSRKEKRNFPLILESPSPNQTSLYFCASSRFATNEKLFFGSGTQLSVL.

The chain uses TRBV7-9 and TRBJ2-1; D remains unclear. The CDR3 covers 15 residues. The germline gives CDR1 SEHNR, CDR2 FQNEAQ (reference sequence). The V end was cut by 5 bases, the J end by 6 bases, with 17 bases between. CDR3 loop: CASSPSGFTPNEQFF. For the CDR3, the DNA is TGTGCCAGCAGCCCCAGTGGTTTCACCCCCAATGAGCAGTTCTTC.

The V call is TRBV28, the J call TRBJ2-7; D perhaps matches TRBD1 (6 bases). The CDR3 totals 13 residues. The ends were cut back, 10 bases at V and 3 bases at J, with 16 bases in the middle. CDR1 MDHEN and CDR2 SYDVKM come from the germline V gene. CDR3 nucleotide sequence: TGTGCCACCCTATGGAAGGACAGCTACGAGCAGTACTTC. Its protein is CATLWKDSYEQYF.

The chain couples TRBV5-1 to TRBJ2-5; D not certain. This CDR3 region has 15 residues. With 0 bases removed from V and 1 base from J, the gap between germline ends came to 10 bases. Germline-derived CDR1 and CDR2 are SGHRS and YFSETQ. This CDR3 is CASSLGSLTQETQYF. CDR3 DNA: TGCGCCAGCAGCTTGGGGTCCCTAACCCAAGAGACCCAGTACTTC.

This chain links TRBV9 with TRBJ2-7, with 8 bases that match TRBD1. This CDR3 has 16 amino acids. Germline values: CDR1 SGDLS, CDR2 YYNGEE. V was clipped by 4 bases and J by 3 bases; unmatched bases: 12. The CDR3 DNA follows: TGTGCCAGCAGCCAAGCAACGCGGACAGGGATCTACGAGCAGTACTTC. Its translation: CASSQATRTGIYEQYF.

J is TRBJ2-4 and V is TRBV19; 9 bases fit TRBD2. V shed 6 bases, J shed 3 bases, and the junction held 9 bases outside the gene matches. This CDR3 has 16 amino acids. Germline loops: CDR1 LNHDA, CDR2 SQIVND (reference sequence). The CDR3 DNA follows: TGTGCCAGTAGACTAGCGGGCCTCGGGGACAAAAACATTCAGTACTTC. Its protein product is CASRLAGLGDKNIQYF.